A selection of T cell receptor beta chains follows, all from one sample in a study of T cell repertoires in cytomegalovirus infection. No antigen has been identified for these receptors. TCRdb called the reads again in MiXCR, with one record for every CDR3 protein. The table lists 35,000 to 55,000 distinct CDR3 sequences, approximately 19% of them singletons, with around half in the top ten. The input for sequencing was CD8+ T cells from cultured PBMCs, taken from culture after CMV antigen stimulation. The receptors stem from a human donor in good health (CMV status not recorded). Some clones in this sample may be carry-over from other donors' samples. The conserved cysteine and the conserved F or W are not part of the CDR3 here. Some rows mark clone size as missing; the rest say once, few, many or name a class of expanded clone.

v_call	clone_size	j_call	cdr3_aa
TRBV7-2	NA	TRBJ1-2	ASSLGQSVYGYT
TRBV28	NA	TRBJ1-2	ASSLNANYGYT
TRBV20-1	few	TRBJ2-2	SATPLAGGPAGELF
TRBV28	few	TRBJ1-4	ASSFGGNNEKLF
TRBV5-6	NA	TRBJ2-5	ASSTGTGKKTQY
TRBV7-9	few	TRBJ1-2	ASSLEGVYGYT
TRBV4-1	NA	TRBJ2-1	ASSPKGAPSGSIDEQF
TRBV7-9	many	TRBJ2-1	ASSPPGTSASL
TRBV4-3	NA	TRBJ1-1	ASSQTPELRTGGTEAF
TRBV28	once	TRBJ2-3	ASGDRQDLTDTQY
TRBV7-6	few	TRBJ1-5	ASSLEDENQPQH
TRBV5-6	NA	TRBJ2-1	ASSPTGRRYNEQF
TRBV9	many	TRBJ2-1	ASSDTGHLYNEQF
TRBV7-9	few	TRBJ1-1	ASEGGQGAQGSEAF
TRBV7-3	many	TRBJ2-1	ASSFQGRREQF
TRBV7-3	NA	TRBJ1-1	ASSLRRGEAF
TRBV3-1	NA	TRBJ2-5	ASSQAIKRPQY
TRBV4-1	many	TRBJ1-2	ASSQELLAGLHGYT
TRBV2	NA	TRBJ2-7	ASRGVLVYEQY
TRBV4-1	few	TRBJ2-3	ASSQEWGGATDTQY
TRBV29-1	many	TRBJ2-1	SVLPYSDNEQF
TRBV4-1	few	TRBJ1-2	ASSQEIQGAPHGYT
TRBV12-5	NA	TRBJ2-1	ASGLGTTGEFDEQF
TRBV20-1	NA	TRBJ2-7	SAEWDRTPYEQY
TRBV11-2	NA	TRBJ1-2	ASSLEATGPYGYT
TRBV7-6	many	TRBJ2-1	ASSSQVGYNEQF
TRBV7-9	few	TRBJ2-5	ASSLAERERETQY
TRBV7-3	medium-sized	TRBJ1-5	ASSLKGSGMRRERISNQPQH
TRBV11-2	NA	TRBJ2-4	ASSFSDAQNIQY
TRBV6-9	few	TRBJ2-7	ASSYRDDVYEQY
TRBV7-8	medium-sized	TRBJ2-7	ASSPLGGLTYEQY
TRBV6-2/TRBV6-3	many	TRBJ2-1	ASSYSSWTDIRAEQF
TRBV28	NA	TRBJ2-5	ASSPQQGDLQETQY
TRBV6-1	many	TRBJ1-1	ASSESSLGRRVNTEAF
TRBV6-6	NA	TRBJ2-7	ASHSGTETYEQY
TRBV6-1	few	TRBJ2-7	ASSDILSSYEQY
TRBV4-1	NA	TRBJ1-1	ASSQDGKGAANTEAF
TRBV7-9	NA	TRBJ2-3	ASSLGTSGSGADTQY
TRBV19	many	TRBJ1-4	ASSTGISTNEKLF
TRBV28	NA	TRBJ1-2	ASSFRGDRPHYGYT
TRBV6-6	NA	TRBJ1-5	ASSRVLNQPQH
TRBV11-2	few	TRBJ2-7	ASSFGQHRTSGWKSSYEQY
TRBV7-3	many	TRBJ1-2	ASGGADYGYT
TRBV6-5	NA	TRBJ1-2	ASSPRDRSGYGYT